This T cell receptor (beta chain) was recorded in a study of vaccination effects on CD4 cells after COVID-19. About this clone: Its target is not known.

The data were produced by immunoSEQ multiplex PCR, yet TCRdb's version contains in-frame clones alone and is incomplete. The table records tens of thousands of clones, more than 70% of them present only once. After expansion with viral peptide pools in the ViraFEST assay, antigen-specific CD4+ T cells were sequenced. Culture proceeded for roughly ten days, and CD4+ T cells were then isolated. Negative nucleocapsid antibody tests before and after vaccination confirmed no previous SARS-CoV-2 infection. The sequence came from a human donor who received a COVID-19 vaccine. Material: CD4+ T cells from PBMCs cultured with HCoV-NL63 spike peptides, obtained before COVID-19 vaccination.

DNA of the CDR3: TGTGCCAGCAGCTTAGGTGGACAGGGAGGAGAGACCCAGTACTTC. Translation gives CASSLGGQGGETQYF. V usage is TRBV7-3 and J usage is TRBJ2-5, with 8 bases identical to TRBD1. The CDR3 has 15 residues. Losses at the gene ends were 2 bases for V and 4 bases for J; bases not matched to a gene: 6. Germline values: CDR1 SGHTA, CDR2 FQGTGA.